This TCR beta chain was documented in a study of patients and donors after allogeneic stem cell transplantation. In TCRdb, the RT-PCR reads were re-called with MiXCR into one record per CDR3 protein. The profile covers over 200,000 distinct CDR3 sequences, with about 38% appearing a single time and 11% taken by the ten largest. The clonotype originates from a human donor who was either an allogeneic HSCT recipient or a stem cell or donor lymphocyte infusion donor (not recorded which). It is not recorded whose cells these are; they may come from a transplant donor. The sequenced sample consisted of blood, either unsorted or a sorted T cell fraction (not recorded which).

The CDR3 protein is CASSQDGNSGQETQYF. The CDR3 DNA is TGTGCCAGCAGCCAAGATGGAAATAGCGGGCAAGAGACCCAGTACTTC. The genes are TRBV4-2 and TRBJ2-5; TRBD2 agrees at 7 bases. The CDR3 contains 16 residues. J was trimmed by 2 bases and V by 0 bases; bases with no gene match: 6. Per germline, CDR1 LGHNA and CDR2 YNFKEQ.